This is a list of T cell receptor beta chains from one sample in a study of response to subunit inactivated influenza vaccine. TCRdb redid the calling of the RT-PCR reads with MiXCR, one entry per CDR3 protein. The profile shows 150,000 to 200,000 distinct CDR3 sequences, about 9% of them singletons. Sequences were derived from non-naive T cells sorted from PBMCs, sampled on the day of vaccination. These receptors were obtained from a man aged 50-59 years who received an inactivated influenza vaccine. Each CDR3 is given with its conserved first and last residue. The D gene is left open where the match is weak. Some rows have no size entry. The others give once, few or many, or a class for an expanded clone.

j_call: TRBJ2-2; d_call: TRBD2; clone_size: few; v_call: TRBV5-6; cdr3_nt: TGTGCCAGCAGCTCTTGGACTAGCGGGAGTTGGGACACCGGGGAGCTGTTTTTT; cdr3_aa: CASSSWTSGSWDTGELFF
j_call: TRBJ2-1; d_call: .; clone_size: many; v_call: TRBV3-1; cdr3_nt: TGTGCCAGCAGCCTCAGGGGAATCAATGAGCAGTTCTTC; cdr3_aa: CASSLRGINEQFF
j_call: TRBJ2-3; d_call: .; clone_size: .; v_call: TRBV19; cdr3_nt: TGTGCCAGTAGTATCGACGGAGGAGATACGCAGTATTTT; cdr3_aa: CASSIDGGDTQYF
j_call: TRBJ2-7; d_call: TRBD2; clone_size: .; v_call: TRBV28; cdr3_nt: TGTGCCAGCAAAGCGGGAGGCTACGAGCAGTACTTC; cdr3_aa: CASKAGGYEQYF
j_call: TRBJ2-1; d_call: .; clone_size: many; v_call: TRBV12-3/TRBV12-4; cdr3_nt: TGTGCCAGCAGGAGGGATTTGTACAATGAGCAGTTCTTC; cdr3_aa: CASRRDLYNEQFF
j_call: TRBJ2-1; d_call: TRBD2; clone_size: .; v_call: TRBV29-1; cdr3_nt: TGCAGCGCTGATTCTAGCGGCTCCTACAATGAGCAGTTCTTC; cdr3_aa: CSADSSGSYNEQFF
j_call: TRBJ2-7; d_call: .; clone_size: few; v_call: TRBV5-5; cdr3_nt: TGTGCCAGCAGTTGGGGGGATTTCTACGAGCAGTACTTC; cdr3_aa: CASSWGDFYEQYF
j_call: TRBJ2-7; d_call: .; clone_size: many; v_call: TRBV12-3/TRBV12-4; cdr3_nt: TGTGCCAGCAGTTTGGCCCAGGGTCCCTACGAGCAGTACTTC; cdr3_aa: CASSLAQGPYEQYF
j_call: TRBJ1-1; d_call: .; clone_size: few; v_call: TRBV20-1; cdr3_nt: TGCAGTGCTACCCCCCGGGGGCGCTCTACTGAAGCTTTCTTT; cdr3_aa: CSATPRGRSTEAFF
j_call: TRBJ1-2; d_call: .; clone_size: many; v_call: TRBV12-3/TRBV12-4; cdr3_nt: TGTGCCAGCAGTTTAGCGCACGGACCAGTTATAGGTGGCTACACCTTC; cdr3_aa: CASSLAHGPVIGGYTF
j_call: TRBJ2-1; d_call: .; clone_size: .; v_call: TRBV6-4; cdr3_nt: TGTGCCAGCAGTGACGGGAGTCGGTACAATGAGCAGTTCTTC; cdr3_aa: CASSDGSRYNEQFF
j_call: TRBJ2-3; d_call: .; clone_size: few; v_call: TRBV5-1; cdr3_nt: TGCGCCAGCAGCCCCCGGGTCTCGATCAGCACAGATACGCAGTATTTT; cdr3_aa: CASSPRVSISTDTQYF
j_call: TRBJ2-3; d_call: .; clone_size: many; v_call: TRBV11-2; cdr3_nt: TGTGCCAGCAGCCCAGGGACTCTTACGGAAACAGATACGCAGTATTTT; cdr3_aa: CASSPGTLTETDTQYF
j_call: TRBJ2-3; d_call: .; clone_size: .; v_call: TRBV5-6; cdr3_nt: TGTGCCAGCAGCTTCTACCAGGGAATGAATACGCAGTATTTT; cdr3_aa: CASSFYQGMNTQYF
j_call: TRBJ2-5; d_call: .; clone_size: .; v_call: TRBV7-3; cdr3_nt: TGTGCCAGCAGCACCGACCGCTGGGCAGAGACCCAGTACTTC; cdr3_aa: CASSTDRWAETQYF
j_call: TRBJ2-3; d_call: .; clone_size: many; v_call: TRBV12-3/TRBV12-4; cdr3_nt: TGTGCCAGCGGACACAGGGCTGTGGTAGATACGCAGTATTTT; cdr3_aa: CASGHRAVVDTQYF
j_call: TRBJ2-3; d_call: TRBD1; clone_size: few; v_call: TRBV28; cdr3_nt: TGTGCCAGCAGTTTCAGGGGGTCTAGGGGTGATACGCAGTATTTT; cdr3_aa: CASSFRGSRGDTQYF
j_call: TRBJ2-5; d_call: TRBD2; clone_size: few; v_call: TRBV27; cdr3_nt: TGTGCCAGCAGTTTCTCCCTAGCGGGAGGCGAGACCCAGTACTTC; cdr3_aa: CASSFSLAGGETQYF
j_call: TRBJ2-6; d_call: .; clone_size: few; v_call: TRBV9; cdr3_nt: TGTGCCAGCAGCCTCACGATTGCGGTGGGAGAGACCGGGGCCAACGTCCTGACTTTC; cdr3_aa: CASSLTIAVGETGANVLTF
j_call: TRBJ2-7; d_call: .; clone_size: many; v_call: TRBV6-2/TRBV6-3; cdr3_nt: TGTGCCAGCAGTTACGGGGCGGGCTACGAGCAGTACTTC; cdr3_aa: CASSYGAGYEQYF
j_call: TRBJ2-1; d_call: TRBD1; clone_size: .; v_call: TRBV5-4; cdr3_nt: TGTGCCAGCAGCGGTCCGGGACAGGGGGCGGTCGGTGAGCAGTTCTTC; cdr3_aa: CASSGPGQGAVGEQFF
j_call: TRBJ1-5; d_call: TRBD1; clone_size: many; v_call: TRBV7-8; cdr3_nt: TGTGCCAGCAGCGGAAGGGGGCTCGGAAATCAGCCCCAGCATTTT; cdr3_aa: CASSGRGLGNQPQHF
j_call: TRBJ2-3; d_call: TRBD2; clone_size: many; v_call: TRBV4-3; cdr3_nt: TGCGCCAGCAGCCAAGATAGGGCTAGCGGGAGATCAAATACGCAGTATTTT; cdr3_aa: CASSQDRASGRSNTQYF
j_call: TRBJ1-1; d_call: .; clone_size: .; v_call: TRBV6-5; cdr3_nt: TGTGCCAGCAGTTACCAGACTTTGAACACTGAAGCTTTCTTT; cdr3_aa: CASSYQTLNTEAFF
j_call: TRBJ2-1; d_call: TRBD2; clone_size: .; v_call: TRBV27; cdr3_nt: TGTGCCAGCAGTTTGGTTAGCGGGACCTACAATGAGCAGTTCTTC; cdr3_aa: CASSLVSGTYNEQFF
j_call: TRBJ1-5; d_call: .; clone_size: .; v_call: TRBV6-2/TRBV6-3; cdr3_nt: TGTGCCAGCAGTCTCAGGAGCAATCAGCCCCAGCATTTT; cdr3_aa: CASSLRSNQPQHF
j_call: TRBJ1-5; d_call: TRBD1; clone_size: .; v_call: TRBV7-2; cdr3_nt: TGTGCCAGCAGCTACCAGACAGGGGGCGAGCCCCAGCATTTT; cdr3_aa: CASSYQTGGEPQHF
j_call: TRBJ2-5; d_call: .; clone_size: .; v_call: TRBV5-1; cdr3_nt: TGCGCCAGCAGCAGGACCCTAGCCCAAGAGACCCAGTACTTC; cdr3_aa: CASSRTLAQETQYF
j_call: TRBJ2-5; d_call: TRBD2; clone_size: few; v_call: TRBV10-3; cdr3_nt: TGTGCCATCAGTGATAGCGGGAGGGCCCAAGAGACCCAGTACTTC; cdr3_aa: CAISDSGRAQETQYF
j_call: TRBJ2-3; d_call: .; clone_size: few; v_call: TRBV28; cdr3_nt: TGTGCCAGCACCTCCGGCCACAGTAGCACAGATACGCAGTATTTT; cdr3_aa: CASTSGHSSTDTQYF
j_call: TRBJ2-1; d_call: TRBD2; clone_size: many; v_call: TRBV12-3/TRBV12-4; cdr3_nt: TGTGCCAGCAGTTTCGGAGCGGGGGGACCCAGCAATGAGCAGTTCTTC; cdr3_aa: CASSFGAGGPSNEQFF